This paragraph reports one T cell receptor delta chain. The protein recorded in TCRdb matches a much larger clone and deviates from this DNA's translation at residues 5 and 10, suggesting a read error; the protein here is obtained by translating the DNA. This sample stems from a study of gamma-delta T cells after stem cell transplantation. TCRdb processed the RT-PCR reads again with the CATT caller. This sample has over a thousand delta-chain clones, with roughly a quarter found just once. From germline, CDR1 is TVYSNPD and CDR2 GDNSRS (reference sequence). V gave up 2 bases and J gave up 0 bases; unmatched junction bases: 12. The CDR3 runs 16 residues.

The chain has TRDV3 and TRDJ1, with 7 bases aligning to TRDD3. The sequence was obtained from a human donor. It is not recorded whose cells these are; they may come from a transplant donor. Sequences were obtained from gamma-delta T cells. The CDR3 reads CAFYMVGDWDTDKLIF. DNA for the CDR3: TGTGCCTTTTACATGGTGGGGGACTGGGACACCGATAAACTCATCTTT.